These 5 T cell receptor beta chains were sequenced from one sample in a study of cytomegalovirus exposure and HLA in healthy donors (dated by TCRdb to about 2017). Library preparation used the immunoSEQ multiplex PCR assay. The multiplex PCR relied on a mix of 60 forward primers for TCR Vbeta segments and 13 reverse primers for TCR Jbeta segments. The clones in this table, taken by TCRdb from immuneACCESS, are in-frame only. Not every clone is retained; where verified, under half of the shortfall comes from an unresolved V gene, and the cause of the rest is unknown. The sample table lists tens of thousands of clones, 70% to 85% of them with a count of one. Together, the top ten hold 18% of the sample. Sequenced input: PBMCs. All receptors derive from a man between 65 and 80 years old in good health and CMV-seropositive.

The V call is TRBV7-6, the J call TRBJ2-3; TRBD1 might be the D (6 bases). The CDR3 runs 15 residues. Trimming took off 5 bases at V and 1 base at J, with 13 bases between the two ends. CDR1 and CDR2 (germline): SGHVS, FNYEAQ. The CDR3 nucleotides read TGTGCCAGCAGCCTCACAGGGACCGGCACAGATACGCAGTATTTT. Amino acid sequence: CASSLTGTGTDTQYF.

V and J are TRBV19 and TRBJ1-1, with TRBD1 matching 8 bases. The CDR3 loop spans 13 amino acids. With V trimmed by 1 base and J by 7 bases, 2 bases remained unmatched. In germline, CDR1 is LNHDA, CDR2 SQIVND (reference sequence). CDR3 nucleotide sequence: TGTGCCAGTAGTATAGGCGGACAGGGTGAAGCTTTCTTT. It is translated as CASSIGGQGEAFF.

The chain uses TRBV30 and TRBJ1-4; TRBD1 is a possible D gene (6 bases). CDR1 is GTSNPN, CDR2 SVGIG, per germline (reference sequence). V shed 1 base and J shed 7 bases, with 19 bases lying between them. CDR3 length: 16 amino acids. Here the CDR3 DNA reads TGTGCCTGGAGTGAGGCCCCCAGGGGAGGGAGTGAAAAACTGTTTTTT. It is translated as CAWSEAPRGGSEKLFF.

The rearrangement uses TRBV5-1 and TRBJ2-5; TRBD1 might be the D (6 bases). Germline V gene lookup returns CDR1 SGHRS and CDR2 YFSETQ. The CDR3 loop spans 13 amino acids. Trimming removed 0 bases from V and 11 bases from J, with 14 bases in between. In DNA form, the CDR3 reads TGCGCCAGCAGCTTGGCCTCTCAGGGGCAGCAGTACTTC. Its translation: CASSLASQGQQYF.

The chain links TRBV27 to TRBJ2-7; weak D call: TRBD1 (5 bases). The CDR3 runs 14 residues. CDR1 and CDR2 from the germline V gene are MNHEY and SMNVEV (reference sequence). V was cut by 6 bases and J by 6 bases, with 18 bases left in between. DNA of the CDR3: TGTGCCAGCAGCAAAACCGCGGCAGGGTTCGAGCAGTACTTC. This encodes CASSKTAAGFEQYF.